A selection of T cell receptor beta chains follows, all from one sample in a study of regulatory T cells in long-lasting Graves disease. TCRdb independently ran MiXCR on the multiplex PCR reads; one entry per CDR3 protein. The table lists roughly 500,000 distinct CDR3 sequences, around a fifth of them singletons. The sample in question was peripheral blood mononuclear cells (PBMCs), obtained when the disease was refractory, from a patient treated with antithyroid drugs. The receptors shown here come from a female donor with Graves disease. Each CDR3 is given with its conserved first and last residue. D genes are given only for firm matches. A clone size is listed for some rows: how often the clone was seen (once, few, many), or a class if it is expanded.

cdr3_aa	cdr3_nt	d_call	clone_size	v_call	j_call
CASSQGSGTEAFF	TGTGCCAGCAGCCAAGGAAGCGGCACTGAAGCTTTCTTT	NA	NA	TRBV3-1	TRBJ1-1
CASSQVRHAPGEKLFF	TGCGCCAGCAGCCAAGTCCGGCACGCCCCTGGAGAAAAACTGTTTTTT	NA	few	TRBV4-1	TRBJ1-4
CSAGGLGDHYGYTF	TGCAGTGCTGGAGGATTGGGGGACCACTATGGCTACACCTTC	NA	NA	TRBV20-1	TRBJ1-2
CASELSGIPEEQYF	TGCGCCAGCGAACTTAGCGGGATTCCCGAGGAGCAGTACTTC	TRBD2	NA	TRBV10-2	TRBJ2-7
CSAYPPMNDQPQHF	TGCAGTGCGTACCCCCCAATGAACGATCAGCCCCAGCATTTT	NA	few	TRBV20-1	TRBJ1-5
CASRMREYGTEAFF	TGTGCCAGTAGGATGAGGGAATACGGGACTGAAGCTTTCTTT	NA	NA	TRBV19	TRBJ1-1
CASSAPPGGYSYEQYF	TGTGCCAGCAGTGCGCCCCCAGGGGGGTACTCCTACGAGCAGTACTTC	NA	few	TRBV28	TRBJ2-7
CASSLFSGGFDTEAFF	TGTGCCAGCAGCTTATTTTCAGGAGGGTTTGACACTGAAGCTTTCTTT	NA	NA	TRBV7-8	TRBJ1-1
CSASRDRHNEQFF	TGCAGTGCTAGTAGGGACAGGCACAATGAGCAGTTCTTC	TRBD1	NA	TRBV20-1	TRBJ2-1
CASSRGQFTEAFF	TGCGCCAGCAGCAGGGGACAGTTCACTGAAGCTTTCTTT	TRBD1	many	TRBV5-1	TRBJ1-1
CASSRGLGRQETQYF	TGTGCCAGCAGTAGGGGGCTGGGCCGCCAAGAGACCCAGTACTTC	TRBD1	many	TRBV28	TRBJ2-5
CSARDIRTAYEQYF	TGCAGTGCTAGGGATATTAGGACAGCCTACGAGCAGTACTTC	NA	NA	TRBV20-1	TRBJ2-7
CASRGYRAGNTEAFF	TGTGCCAGCAGAGGTTACAGGGCCGGTAACACTGAAGCTTTCTTT	NA	NA	TRBV6-1	TRBJ1-1
CASSPIGLPDEQYF	TGTGCCAGCAGCCCGATCGGCCTACCCGACGAGCAGTACTTC	NA	NA	TRBV7-2	TRBJ2-7
CASSLDANPSYEQYF	TGTGCCAGCAGCTTAGATGCGAACCCGTCCTACGAGCAGTACTTC	NA	NA	TRBV7-2	TRBJ2-7
CASSEGITGGEQYF	TGTGCCAGCAGTGAAGGGATAACTGGGGGCGAGCAGTACTTC	NA	many	TRBV2	TRBJ2-7
CSASRGTNYGYTF	TGCAGTGCTAGCAGGGGAACTAACTATGGCTACACCTTC	NA	many	TRBV20-1	TRBJ1-2
CASKEQGATEAFF	TGTGCCAGCAAGGAACAGGGGGCTACCGAAGCTTTCTTT	TRBD1	NA	TRBV2	TRBJ1-1
CAIRTGVGYTF	TGTGCCATCAGGACAGGGGTTGGCTACACCTTC	TRBD1	few	TRBV10-3	TRBJ1-2
CSASPRGNSPLHF	TGCAGTGCTAGCCCCAGGGGGAATTCACCCCTCCACTTT	TRBD1	few	TRBV20-1	TRBJ1-6
CASSDRNPLYEPPYGYTF	TGTGCCAGCAGCGACAGGAACCCCCTATATGAGCCCCCTTATGGCTACACCTTC	NA	few	TRBV6-1	TRBJ1-2
CASSPGLAAQFF	TGTGCCAGCAGTCCGGGACTAGCAGCGCAGTTCTTC	TRBD2	NA	TRBV9	TRBJ2-1
CSARPHWSTEAFF	TGCAGTGCTAGACCCCACTGGAGTACTGAAGCTTTCTTT	NA	many	TRBV20-1	TRBJ1-1
CASRRPDRVRYGYTF	TGTGCCAGTAGAAGACCGGATCGGGTTCGCTATGGCTACACCTTC	NA	once	TRBV19	TRBJ1-2
CASSVPTSAKETQYF	TGTGCCAGCAGTGTCCCCACTAGCGCCAAAGAGACCCAGTACTTC	TRBD2	many	TRBV12-3/TRBV12-4	TRBJ2-5
CASSFRDSILYQPQHF	TGTGCCAGTAGTTTCCGGGACAGCATCCTTTATCAGCCCCAGCATTTT	TRBD1	NA	TRBV19	TRBJ1-5
CASSFVGNSYEQYF	TGTGCCAGCAGTTTTGTGGGGAACTCCTACGAGCAGTACTTC	NA	NA	TRBV27	TRBJ2-7
CASMPWGSHFGNGGEQYF	TGTGCCAGCATGCCCTGGGGGTCGCACTTCGGGAATGGGGGCGAGCAGTACTTC	NA	NA	TRBV27	TRBJ2-7
CATEGLGNEQFF	TGTGCCACCGAAGGACTAGGCAATGAGCAGTTCTTC	TRBD2	NA	TRBV15	TRBJ2-1
CALDSGSGELFF	TGTGCCTTGGATAGCGGGAGTGGGGAGCTGTTTTTT	TRBD2	NA	TRBV30	TRBJ2-2
CASSINPVGAYEQYF	TGTGCCAGTAGTATAAACCCGGTCGGGGCCTACGAGCAGTACTTC	NA	NA	TRBV19	TRBJ2-7
CASSLEGQGSSSYEQYF	TGTGCCAGCAGTTTAGAGGGACAGGGTTCCAGCTCCTACGAGCAGTACTTC	TRBD1	many	TRBV6-9	TRBJ2-7
CASSDPGLAGEDEQYF	TGTGCCAGCAGTGATCCGGGACTAGCGGGAGAGGACGAGCAGTACTTC	TRBD2	many	TRBV28	TRBJ2-7
CSVVDRDYGYTF	TGCAGCGTCGTGGACAGGGACTATGGCTACACCTTC	TRBD1	many	TRBV29-1	TRBJ1-2
CASSEGATGYTF	TGTGCCAGCAGCGAGGGGGCAACTGGCTACACCTTC	TRBD1	many	TRBV6-1	TRBJ1-2
CASSLLGAGSPLHF	TGTGCCAGCAGTTTACTGGGGGCAGGTTCACCCCTCCACTTT	NA	many	TRBV28	TRBJ1-6
CASSLHREKDTEAFF	TGTGCCAGCAGCCTGCATAGGGAGAAGGACACTGAAGCTTTCTTT	NA	few	TRBV5-4	TRBJ1-1
CASSLDRGGDEKLFF	TGTGCCAGTAGCCTCGACAGGGGAGGAGATGAAAAACTGTTTTTT	TRBD1	many	TRBV19	TRBJ1-4
CASSLATSGGYEQYF	TGTGCCAGCAGCTTAGCTACTAGCGGAGGGTACGAGCAGTACTTC	TRBD2	NA	TRBV7-2	TRBJ2-7
CASSRRGSSSQHF	TGTGCCAGCAGCCGTCGGGGCTCCTCTTCCCAGCATTTT	NA	many	TRBV12-3/TRBV12-4	TRBJ1-5
CASSTLTSLGGNEQFF	TGTGCCAGCAGCACCCTGACTAGTTTGGGGGGCAATGAGCAGTTCTTC	NA	NA	TRBV7-2	TRBJ2-1
CAASGDGETQYF	TGTGCCGCCTCGGGGGATGGAGAGACCCAGTACTTC	NA	few	TRBV19	TRBJ2-5
CASSSARDSNQPQHF	TGTGCCAGCAGTTCCGCCAGAGATAGCAATCAGCCCCAGCATTTT	NA	few	TRBV12-3/TRBV12-4	TRBJ1-5
CASSPRGENTGELFF	TGTGCCAGCAGCCCCAGGGGGGAGAACACCGGGGAGCTGTTTTTT	NA	NA	TRBV7-3	TRBJ2-2
CASSDRAWETQYF	TGTGCCAGCAGTGACAGGGCATGGGAGACCCAGTACTTC	TRBD1	many	TRBV6-2/TRBV6-3	TRBJ2-5
CASSYAIGTLTEAFF	TGTGCCAGCAGTTACGCCATCGGGACACTCACTGAAGCTTTCTTT	NA	few	TRBV7-9	TRBJ1-1
CSARDRETSVAYEQYF	TGCAGTGCTAGAGATCGCGAGACTAGCGTGGCCTACGAGCAGTACTTC	TRBD2	few	TRBV20-1	TRBJ2-7
CSATGQGDYEQYF	TGCAGTGCTACGGGGCAGGGGGACTACGAGCAGTACTTC	TRBD1	few	TRBV20-1	TRBJ2-7
CASSLLGEKLFF	TGTGCCAGCAGCTTACTCGGGGAAAAACTGTTTTTT	NA	many	TRBV7-9	TRBJ1-4
CASSSWTRQETQYF	TGTGCCAGCAGCTCTTGGACTAGGCAAGAGACCCAGTACTTC	TRBD2	many	TRBV7-2	TRBJ2-5
CASSLAVQPGEQYF	TGCGCCAGCAGCTTGGCAGTACAACCGGGGGAGCAGTACTTC	NA	few	TRBV5-1	TRBJ2-7
CASSRTGLGETQYF	TGTGCCAGTAGCCGGACAGGGCTTGGGGAGACCCAGTACTTC	TRBD1	NA	TRBV19	TRBJ2-5
CASSWPSGDYEQYF	TGTGCCAGCAGTTGGCCTAGCGGGGACTACGAGCAGTACTTC	TRBD2	many	TRBV28	TRBJ2-7
CASSPWDVSTGQPQHF	TGTGCCAGCAGTCCCTGGGACGTCTCAACGGGTCAGCCCCAGCATTTT	NA	many	TRBV28	TRBJ1-5
CASRLNGPNAFF	TGTGCCAGCAGACTTAACGGGCCGAATGCTTTCTTT	NA	NA	TRBV12-3/TRBV12-4	TRBJ1-1
CAIRGREETQYF	TGTGCCATCAGGGGGCGCGAGGAGACCCAGTACTTC	NA	many	TRBV10-3	TRBJ2-5
CASKEGTDTQYF	TGTGCCAGCAAGGAGGGCACAGATACGCAGTATTTT	NA	NA	TRBV28	TRBJ2-3
CASSPQGDEKLFF	TGTGCCAGCAGCCCACAGGGGGATGAAAAACTGTTTTTT	TRBD1	many	TRBV6-1	TRBJ1-4
CSARGEETQYF	TGCAGCGCCCGGGGGGAGGAGACCCAGTACTTC	TRBD2	NA	TRBV29-1	TRBJ2-5
CASSSGLATDTQYF	TGTGCCAGCTCTTCGGGACTAGCTACTGATACGCAGTATTTT	TRBD2	few	TRBV7-3	TRBJ2-3